The source of this T cell receptor beta chain is a study of shared clonotypes between healthy human individuals. Here immunoSEQ multiplex PCR was the method, and the copy in TCRdb shows in-frame clones only, minus some. The repertoire has millions of clones, under 95% of them found once; the top ten carry more than 1.5%. The CDR3 is 13 amino acids. The germline V gene encodes CDR1 MGHRA and CDR2 YSYEKL. Trimming removed 2 bases from V and 1 base from J, with 6 bases in between. As to this clone: Its specificity is unknown. Additional DNA sequences in this sample encode the identical CDR3.

Terminally differentiated effector memory CD45RA+ cells were excluded from the naive CD8 cells, which were CD45RO-negative and positively selected for CCR7. General study results and limits: Estimated richness values were generally larger in naive subsets than in memory subsets. Generation probabilities of non-shared clonotypes were lower (relative to those shared by all four donors). Only blood underwent sampling, and tissue repertoires likely differ. Among four donors, approximately 4.6% of naive CD4 clonotypes were found in common.

The TCR sequence derives from a man younger than 35 in good health. Some clones in this sample may be carry-over from other donors' samples. V and J are TRBV4-1 and TRBJ2-7; no clear D gene. The sequencing input was naive CD8+ T cells from PBMCs. The CDR3 protein is CASSQITSYEQYF. CDR3 DNA sequence: TGCGCCAGCAGCCAAATCACGTCCTACGAGCAGTACTTC.